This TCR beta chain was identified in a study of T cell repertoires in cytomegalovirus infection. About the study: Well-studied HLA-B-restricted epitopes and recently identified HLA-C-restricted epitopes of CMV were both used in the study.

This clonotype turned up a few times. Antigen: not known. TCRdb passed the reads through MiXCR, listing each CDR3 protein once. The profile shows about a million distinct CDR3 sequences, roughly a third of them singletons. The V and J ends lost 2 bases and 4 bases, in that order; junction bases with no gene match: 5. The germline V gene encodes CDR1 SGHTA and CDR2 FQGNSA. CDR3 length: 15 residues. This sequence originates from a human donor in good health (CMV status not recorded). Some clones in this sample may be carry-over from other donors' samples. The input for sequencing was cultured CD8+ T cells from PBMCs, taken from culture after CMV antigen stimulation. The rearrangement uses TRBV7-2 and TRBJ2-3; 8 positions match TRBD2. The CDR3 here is CASSLTGGASDTQYF. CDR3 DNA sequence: TGTGCCAGCAGCTTAACCGGGGGGGCCTCAGATACGCAGTATTTT.